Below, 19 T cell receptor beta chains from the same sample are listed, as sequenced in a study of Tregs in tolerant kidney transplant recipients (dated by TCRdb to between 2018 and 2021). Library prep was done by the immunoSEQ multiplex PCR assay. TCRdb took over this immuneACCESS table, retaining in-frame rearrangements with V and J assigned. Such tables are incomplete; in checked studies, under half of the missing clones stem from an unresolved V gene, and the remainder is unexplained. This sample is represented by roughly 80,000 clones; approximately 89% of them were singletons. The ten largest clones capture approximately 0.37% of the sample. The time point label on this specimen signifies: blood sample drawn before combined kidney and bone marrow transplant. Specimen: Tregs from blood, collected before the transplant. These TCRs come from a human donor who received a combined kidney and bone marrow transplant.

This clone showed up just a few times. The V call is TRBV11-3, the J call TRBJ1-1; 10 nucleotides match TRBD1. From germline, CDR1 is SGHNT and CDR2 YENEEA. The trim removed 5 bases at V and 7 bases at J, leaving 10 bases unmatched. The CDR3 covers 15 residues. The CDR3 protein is CASSPGQGGDGEAFF. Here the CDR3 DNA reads TGTGCCAGCAGCCCTGGACAGGGGGGGGATGGTGAAGCTTTCTTT.

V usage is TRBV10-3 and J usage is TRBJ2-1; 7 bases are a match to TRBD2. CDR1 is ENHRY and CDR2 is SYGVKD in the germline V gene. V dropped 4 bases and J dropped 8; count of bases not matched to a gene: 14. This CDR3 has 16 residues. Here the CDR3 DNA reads TGTGCCATCAGTGGGGGGGTAGCGGGTTCTCAGGATGAGCAGTTCTTC. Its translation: CAISGGVAGSQDEQFF.

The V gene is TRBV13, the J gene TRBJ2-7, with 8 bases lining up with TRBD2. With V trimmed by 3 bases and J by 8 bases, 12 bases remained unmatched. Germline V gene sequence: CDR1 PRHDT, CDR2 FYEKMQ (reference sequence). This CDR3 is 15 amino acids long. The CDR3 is CASSFGASGHQKQYF. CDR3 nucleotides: TGTGCCAGCAGCTTTGGGGCTAGCGGGCACCAAAAGCAGTACTTC.

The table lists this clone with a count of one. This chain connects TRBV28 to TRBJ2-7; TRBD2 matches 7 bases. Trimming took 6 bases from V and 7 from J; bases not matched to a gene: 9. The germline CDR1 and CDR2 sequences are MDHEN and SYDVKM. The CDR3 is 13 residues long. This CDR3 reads CASRHSGRGEQYF. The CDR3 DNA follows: TGTGCCAGCAGGCACTCAGGGCGGGGGGAGCAGTACTTC.

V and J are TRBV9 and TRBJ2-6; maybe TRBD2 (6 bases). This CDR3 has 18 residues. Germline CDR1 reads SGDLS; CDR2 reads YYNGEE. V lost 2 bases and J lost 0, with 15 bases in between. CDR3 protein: CASSVTVGGTSGANVLTF. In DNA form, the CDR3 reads TGTGCCAGCAGCGTCACCGTGGGGGGTACCTCTGGGGCCAACGTCCTGACTTTC. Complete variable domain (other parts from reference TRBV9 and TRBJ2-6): DSGVTQTPKHLITATGQRVTLRCSPRSGDLSVYWYQQSLDQGLQFLIQYYNGEERAKGNILERFSAQQFPDLHSELNLSSLELGDSALYFCASSVTVGGTSGANVLTFGAGSRLTVL.

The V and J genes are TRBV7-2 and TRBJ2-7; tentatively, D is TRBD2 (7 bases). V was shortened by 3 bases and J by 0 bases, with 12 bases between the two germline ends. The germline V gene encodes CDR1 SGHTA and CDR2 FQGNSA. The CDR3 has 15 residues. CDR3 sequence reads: CASSFGGGSSYEQYF. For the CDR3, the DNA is TGTGCCAGCAGCTTTGGGGGCGGGAGCTCCTACGAGCAGTACTTC.

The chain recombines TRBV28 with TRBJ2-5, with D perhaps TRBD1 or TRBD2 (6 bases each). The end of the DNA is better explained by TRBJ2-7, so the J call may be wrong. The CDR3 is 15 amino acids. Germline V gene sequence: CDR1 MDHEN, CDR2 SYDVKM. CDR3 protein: CASSLSPGARYEQYF. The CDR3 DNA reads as TGTGCCAGCAGTTTATCTCCGGGGGCGCGGTACGAGCAGTACTTC.

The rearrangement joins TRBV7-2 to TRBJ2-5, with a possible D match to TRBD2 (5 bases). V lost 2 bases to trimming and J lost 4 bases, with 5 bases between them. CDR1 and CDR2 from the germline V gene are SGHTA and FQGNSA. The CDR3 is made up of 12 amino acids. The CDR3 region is CASSLLAETQYF. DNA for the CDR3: TGTGCCAGCAGCTTACTAGCAGAGACCCAGTACTTC. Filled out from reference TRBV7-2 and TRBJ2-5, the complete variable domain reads GAGVSQSPSNKVTEKGKDVELRCDPISGHTALYWYRQSLGQGLEFLIYFQGNSAPDKSGLPSDRFSAERTGGSVSTLTIQRTQQEDSAVYLCASSLLAETQYFGPGTRLLVL.

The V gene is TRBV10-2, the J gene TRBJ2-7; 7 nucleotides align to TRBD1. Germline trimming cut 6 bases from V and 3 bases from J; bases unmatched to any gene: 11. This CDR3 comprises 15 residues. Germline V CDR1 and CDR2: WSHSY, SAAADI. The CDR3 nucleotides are TGCGCCAGCAGAGCCTTTTCGGGACAGAACTACGAGCAGTACTTC. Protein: CASRAFSGQNYEQYF.

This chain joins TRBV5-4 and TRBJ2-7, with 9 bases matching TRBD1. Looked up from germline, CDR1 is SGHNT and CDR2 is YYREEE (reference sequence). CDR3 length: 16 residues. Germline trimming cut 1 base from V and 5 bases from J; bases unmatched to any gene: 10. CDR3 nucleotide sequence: TGTGCCAGCAGCTTGTTTTCTGGCGGGACAGGGCACGAGCAGTACTTC. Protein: CASSLFSGGTGHEQYF.

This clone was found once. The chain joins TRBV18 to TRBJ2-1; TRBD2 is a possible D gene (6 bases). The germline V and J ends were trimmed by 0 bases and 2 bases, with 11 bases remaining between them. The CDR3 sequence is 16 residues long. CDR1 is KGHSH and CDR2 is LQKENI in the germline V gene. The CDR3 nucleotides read TGTGCCAGCTCACCACCGGGAGGATCTACCTACAATGAGCAGTTCTTC. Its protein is CASSPPGGSTYNEQFF. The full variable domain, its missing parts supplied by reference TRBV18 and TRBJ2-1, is NAGVMQNPRHLVRRRGQEARLRCSPMKGHSHVYWYRQLPEEGLKFMVYLQKENIIDESGMPKERFSAEFPKEGPSILRIQQVVRGDSAAYFCASSPPGGSTYNEQFFGPGTRLTVL.

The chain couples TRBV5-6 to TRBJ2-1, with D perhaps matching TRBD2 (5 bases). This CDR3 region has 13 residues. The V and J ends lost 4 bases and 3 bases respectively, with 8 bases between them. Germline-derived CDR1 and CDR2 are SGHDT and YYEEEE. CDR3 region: CASSPDFYNEQFF. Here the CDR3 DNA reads TGTGCCAGCAGCCCGGACTTCTACAATGAGCAGTTCTTC. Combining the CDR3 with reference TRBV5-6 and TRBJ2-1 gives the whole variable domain DAGVTQSPTHLIKTRGQQVTLRCSPKSGHDTVSWYQQALGQGPQFIFQYYEEEERQRGNFPDRFSGHQFPNYSSELNVNALLLGDSALYLCASSPDFYNEQFFGPGTRLTVL.

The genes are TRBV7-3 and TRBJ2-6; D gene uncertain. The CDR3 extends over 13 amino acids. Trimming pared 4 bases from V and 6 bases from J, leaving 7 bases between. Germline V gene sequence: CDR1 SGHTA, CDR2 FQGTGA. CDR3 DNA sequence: TGTGCCAGCAGCTATCGGATGGCCAACGTCCTGACTTTC. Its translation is CASSYRMANVLTF. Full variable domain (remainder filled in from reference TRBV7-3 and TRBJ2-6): GAGVSQTPSNKVTEKGKYVELRCDPISGHTALYWYRQSLGQGPEFLIYFQGTGAADDSGLPNDRFFAVRPEGSVSTLKIQRTERGDSAVYLCASSYRMANVLTFGAGSRLTVL.

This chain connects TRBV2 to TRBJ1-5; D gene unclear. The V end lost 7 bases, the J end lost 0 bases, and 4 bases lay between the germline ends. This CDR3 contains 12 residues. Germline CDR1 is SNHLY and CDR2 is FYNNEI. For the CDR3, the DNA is TGTGCCAGCACTGTTAGCAATCAGCCCCAGCATTTT. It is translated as CASTVSNQPQHF.

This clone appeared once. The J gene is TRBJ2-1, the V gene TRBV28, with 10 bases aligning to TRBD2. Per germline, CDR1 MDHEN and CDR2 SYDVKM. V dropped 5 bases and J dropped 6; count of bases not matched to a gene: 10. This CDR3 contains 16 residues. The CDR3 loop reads CASSPKGLAKGNEQFF. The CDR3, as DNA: TGTGCCAGCAGTCCGAAGGGACTAGCGAAAGGCAATGAGCAGTTCTTC. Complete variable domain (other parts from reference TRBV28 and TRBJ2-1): DVKVTQSSRYLVKRTGEKVFLECVQDMDHENMFWYRQDPGLGLRLIYFSYDVKMKEKGDIPEGYSVSREKKERFSLILESASTNQTSMYLCASSPKGLAKGNEQFFGPGTRLTVL.

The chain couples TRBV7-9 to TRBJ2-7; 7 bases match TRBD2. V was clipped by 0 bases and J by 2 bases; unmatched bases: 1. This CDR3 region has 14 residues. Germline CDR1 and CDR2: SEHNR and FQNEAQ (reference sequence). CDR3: CASSLAGGPYEQYF. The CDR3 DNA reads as TGTGCCAGCAGCTTAGCGGGAGGGCCCTACGAGCAGTACTTC.

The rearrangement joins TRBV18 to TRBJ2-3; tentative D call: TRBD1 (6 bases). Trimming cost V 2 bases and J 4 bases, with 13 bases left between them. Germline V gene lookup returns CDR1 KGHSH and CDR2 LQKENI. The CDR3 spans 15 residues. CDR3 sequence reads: CASSPSTGSPDTQYF. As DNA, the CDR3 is TGTGCCAGCTCACCATCAACAGGGTCCCCAGATACGCAGTATTTT.

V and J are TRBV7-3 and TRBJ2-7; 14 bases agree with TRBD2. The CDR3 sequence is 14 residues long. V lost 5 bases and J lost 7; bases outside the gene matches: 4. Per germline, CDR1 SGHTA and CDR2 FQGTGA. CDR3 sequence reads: CASSEGLAGAEQYF. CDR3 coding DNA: TGTGCCAGCAGCGAGGGACTAGCGGGAGCTGAGCAGTACTTC.

DNA of the CDR3: TGTGCCAGCAGCTTACGTGCGACTCCTGGGGCCAACGTCCTGACTTTC. Its translation is CASSLRATPGANVLTF. The chain uses TRBV5-4 and TRBJ2-6; no clear D gene. V lost 2 bases and J 2 bases, leaving 11 bases between the germline ends. This CDR3 contains 16 residues. Germline-derived CDR1 and CDR2 are SGHNT and YYREEE (reference sequence).